This note documents a single TCR beta chain sequence. These data originate in a study of shared T cell receptors in the human thymus. The CDR3 totals 15 residues. Trimming removed 0 bases from V and 0 bases from J, with 8 bases in between. Germline CDR1 is SGHRS and CDR2 is YFSETQ. Sequencing used immunoSEQ multiplex PCR; TCRdb keeps in-frame clones, though not all of them. The profile shows over 65,000 clones, about 95% of them singletons. The chain employs TRBV5-1 and TRBJ2-3; tentatively, D is TRBD1 (5 bases). The TCR comes from a human donor. The sequencing input was thymocytes. CDR3 sequence (DNA): TGCGCCAGCAGCTTGGGACAGTCTAGCACAGATACGCAGTATTTT. Amino acids: CASSLGQSSTDTQYF.